The 27 T cell receptor beta chains below all came from one sample that was sequenced in a study of lymphopenia after photon versus proton radiotherapy. TCRdb's copy holds only in-frame clones and misses some; the assay was immunoSEQ multiplex PCR. The data contain some 20,000 clones, under 95% of them singletons. The sequencing here drew on peripheral blood, taken from a patient treated with photon-based radiotherapy. The receptors here all came from a man aged 55 to 70 with pancreatic cancer.

The chain joins TRBV7-8 to TRBJ1-1; 11 positions match TRBD1. V gave up 1 base and J gave up 11 bases; unmatched junction bases: 15. The CDR3 loop spans 17 amino acids. CDR1 and CDR2 (germline): SGHVS, FQNEAQ. DNA for the CDR3: TGTGCCAGCAGCTTAGTTCGGGACAGGGGGAGGGCACTGGATGCTTTCTTT. Translating gives CASSLVRDRGRALDAFF.

The chain combines TRBV10-1 with TRBJ1-5; D gene unclear. Between the trimmed V and J ends, which lost 4 bases and 5 bases, there was a span of 12 bases. This CDR3 comprises 14 residues. Germline values: CDR1 WNHNN, CDR2 SYGVQD (reference sequence). The CDR3 here is CASSVGAKYQPQHF. DNA for the CDR3: TGCGCCAGCAGTGTGGGTGCCAAGTATCAGCCCCAGCATTTT.

The chain has TRBV18 and TRBJ2-1, with TRBD2 matching 10 bases. Germline CDR1 and CDR2: KGHSH and LQKENI. CDR3 size: 24 residues. After removal of 3 bases from V and 0 bases from J, the junction contained 26 bases not matched to a gene. DNA for the CDR3: TGTGCCAGCTCACCTTCGACTAGCGGGTCGGGGCTCCCGGGCCCAAGTGGCTCCTACAATGAGCAGTTCTTC. It is translated as CASSPSTSGSGLPGPSGSYNEQFF.

Details on this clone: This sequence is one base from a far larger clone and is likely a read error. The same CDR3 also results from other DNA sequences found in this sample. The chain combines TRBV5-2 with TRBJ2-6; the listed D gene, TRBD1, was not tested against the DNA. TRBV5-2 is shown as a pseudogene. The CDR3 consists of 18 residues. The DNA for the CDR3 is TGTGCCAGCAGGGACAGGGAGAGCTCTACCTCTGGGGCCAACGTCCTGACTTTC. Translated: CASRDRESSTSGANVLTF.

The chain recombines TRBV6-1 with TRBJ2-2; 7 nucleotides agree with TRBD1. Germline V lookup: CDR1 MNHNS, CDR2 SASEGT. The V gene end was trimmed by 5 bases and the J gene end by 2 bases; junction bases not matched to a gene: 5. The CDR3 covers 15 residues. CDR3 sequence: CASSWGQRNTGELFF. The CDR3 bases are TGTGCCAGCAGTTGGGGACAGAGAAACACCGGGGAGCTGTTTTTT.

The rearrangement joins TRBV2 to TRBJ2-3; 8 bases match TRBD1. The CDR3 is 16 amino acids. The V and J ends lost 7 bases and 2 bases, in that order; junction bases with no gene match: 11. Germline loops: CDR1 SNHLY, CDR2 FYNNEI. CDR3 DNA: TGTGCCAGCACCCGATTTCCGGGACAGGCCACAGATACGCAGTATTTT. Amino acid sequence: CASTRFPGQATDTQYF.

This sequence joins TRBV6-1 and TRBJ2-3; tentatively, D is TRBD1 or TRBD2 (5 bases each). The CDR3 has 16 amino acids. Germline CDR1 and CDR2: MNHNS and SASEGT. The V end was cut by 2 bases, the J end by 4 bases, with 16 bases between. As DNA, the CDR3 is TGTGCCAGCAGTGAACGGTACGGGGCAGCCGCAGATACGCAGTATTTT. This encodes CASSERYGAAADTQYF.

Comments on this clone: Other DNA sequences in the sample encode the same CDR3. This chain links TRBV6-1 with TRBJ2-5; D gene ambiguous. The CDR3 contains 15 residues. Germline V lookup: CDR1 MNHNS, CDR2 SASEGT. V gave up 6 bases and J gave up 4 bases, with 18 bases separating them. The CDR3: CASSSSSLMGETQYF. In DNA form, the CDR3 reads TGTGCCAGCAGCTCTTCTAGTCTAATGGGAGAGACCCAGTACTTC.

A single count supports this clone. V and J are TRBV10-3 and TRBJ2-7; D might be TRBD1 (6 bases). The CDR3 sequence is 15 residues long. The V gene lost 0 bases and the J gene lost 3 bases, with 12 bases spanning the gap. CDR1 ENHRY and CDR2 SYGVKD come from the germline V gene. CDR3 coding DNA: TGTGCCATCAGTGAGTCTCGAACAGGGCTCTACGAGCAGTACTTC. It is translated as CAISESRTGLYEQYF.

The rearrangement uses TRBV6-5 and TRBJ1-2, with a tentative D call TRBD1 (6 bases). The CDR3 has 14 residues. The germline gives CDR1 MNHEY, CDR2 SVGAGI. V lost 4 bases to trimming and J lost 8 bases, with 17 bases between them. The CDR3 here is CASSFRQTGTGYTF. CDR3 nucleotides: TGTGCCAGCAGTTTCAGACAGACAGGTACCGGCTACACCTTC.

The genes are TRBV9 and TRBJ1-6; 10 bases line up with TRBD1. J gave up 10 bases and V 6 bases, and 7 bases lay outside the gene matches. The CDR3 is 14 amino acids. Germline CDR1 SGDLS, CDR2 YYNGEE. DNA for the CDR3: TGTGCCAGCACCCCTGGGACAGGGGACTCACCCCTCCACTTT. The encoded protein is CASTPGTGDSPLHF.

This chain links TRBV30 with TRBJ2-7; perhaps TRBD2 as D (7 bases). V lost 8 bases and J lost 5, with 19 bases in between. Germline assignment: CDR1 GTSNPN and CDR2 SVGIG (reference sequence). The CDR3 consists of 13 residues. The CDR3 DNA sequence: TGTGCCCGAAAAAACCCGGGGGGCAACGAGCAGTACTTC. Amino acids: CARKNPGGNEQYF.

In this sample, this clone turned up once. This chain uses TRBV6-6 with TRBJ1-4; D is ambiguous. Between the trimmed V and J ends, which lost 2 bases and 4 bases, there was a span of 14 bases. CDR1 and CDR2 (germline): MNHNY, SVGAGI (reference sequence). The CDR3 has 16 residues. This CDR3 is CASSYGAPGYNEKLFF. In DNA, the CDR3 is TGTGCCAGCAGTTACGGAGCTCCGGGGTATAATGAAAAACTGTTTTTT.

V is TRBV5-6 and J is TRBJ1-6, with TRBD1 matching over 10 bases. This CDR3 spans 16 amino acids. The germline V gene encodes CDR1 SGHDT and CDR2 YYEEEE. J gave up 8 bases and V 5 bases, and 10 bases lay outside the gene matches. The CDR3 reads CASRRGDRGRYSPLHF. In DNA form, the CDR3 reads TGTGCCAGCAGACGAGGCGACAGGGGGCGATATTCACCCCTCCACTTT.

The chain carries TRBV30 and TRBJ2-2, with 8 bases identical to TRBD1. CDR3 size: 14 residues. The V and J ends lost 5 bases and 2 bases, in that order; junction bases with no gene match: 4. Germline V CDR1 and CDR2: GTSNPN, SVGIG (reference sequence). The CDR3 here is CAWAQGVNTGELFF. CDR3 bases: TGTGCCTGGGCACAGGGGGTTAACACCGGGGAGCTGTTTTTT.

The J gene is TRBJ2-7, the V gene TRBV28; D is unclear. Germline V gives CDR1 MDHEN, CDR2 SYDVKM. The CDR3 has 13 residues. The germline V and J ends were trimmed by 8 bases and 4 bases, with 15 bases remaining between them. The CDR3 is CASLTRRNYEQYF. CDR3 nucleotides: TGTGCCAGCCTGACTCGGAGAAATTACGAGCAGTACTTC.

This clone was counted a single time. This chain connects TRBV5-1 to TRBJ1-2, with no clear D. This CDR3 comprises 15 residues. Trimming removed 7 bases at V and 2 bases at J, with 18 bases between. In germline, CDR1 is SGHRS, CDR2 YFSETQ. The CDR3 protein is CASRASSEINYGYTF. CDR3 nucleotides: TGCGCCAGCCGAGCAAGCAGTGAGATAAACTATGGCTACACCTTC.

The V and J genes are TRBV5-1 and TRBJ1-2; D unclear. Germline values: CDR1 SGHRS, CDR2 YFSETQ. The length of the CDR3 is 14 residues. V lost 4 bases, J lost 5 bases, and 15 bases lay in between. This CDR3 reads CASSLSEVGYGYTF. For the CDR3, the DNA is TGCGCCAGCAGCCTCTCGGAGGTAGGGTATGGCTACACCTTC.

The gene calls are TRBV5-1 and TRBJ1-6; possible D gene TRBD1, 6 bases. The germline V and J ends were trimmed by 0 bases and 5 bases, with 15 bases remaining between them. The CDR3 has 17 residues. CDR1 and CDR2 (germline): SGHRS, YFSETQ. The CDR3 DNA is TGCGCCAGCAGCTTGGGACGACCGGGACAAAATAATTCACCCCTCCACTTT. As protein: CASSLGRPGQNNSPLHF.

With respect to this clone: Other nucleotide sequences in the sample specify the same CDR3. This rearrangement joins TRBV7-9 to TRBJ1-1; the D gene is possibly TRBD1 (5 bases). V shed 5 bases and J shed 5 bases, with 24 bases lying between them. The CDR3 spans 17 residues. Germline assignment: CDR1 SEHNR and CDR2 FQNEAQ (reference sequence). Here the CDR3 DNA reads TGTGCCAGCAGCCCAAGACAACCGGGGCCCTTGAGTACTGAAGCTTTCTTT. This sequence encodes CASSPRQPGPLSTEAFF.

The chain has TRBV4-1 and TRBJ2-3; 10 bases line up with TRBD2. This CDR3 comprises 15 residues. The V and J ends lost 5 bases and 2 bases, in that order; junction bases with no gene match: 4. Germline V gives CDR1 MGHRA, CDR2 YSYEKL. CDR3 sequence (DNA): TGCGCCAGCAGCTTTCTAGCGGGGGCCACAGATACGCAGTATTTT. Protein: CASSFLAGATDTQYF.

This chain joins TRBV2 and TRBJ1-1, with no clear D. The CDR3 covers 13 residues. CDR1 SNHLY and CDR2 FYNNEI come from the germline V gene. The V gene lost 11 bases and the J gene lost 0 bases, with 13 bases spanning the gap. The CDR3 spells CASPSRLNTEAFF. In DNA, the CDR3 is TGTGCCTCCCCCAGCAGGTTGAACACTGAAGCTTTCTTT.

This clone was counted between two and nine times. This chain uses TRBV30 with TRBJ2-1; perhaps TRBD2 as D (6 bases). Trimming stripped 4 bases from V and 4 bases from J, with 17 bases between. The CDR3 has 15 residues. From germline, CDR1 is GTSNPN and CDR2 SVGIG (reference sequence). The CDR3, as DNA: TGTGCCTGGACGGGCCTGGTGGAGGGGTACAATGAGCAGTTCTTC. Protein: CAWTGLVEGYNEQFF.

This sequence joins TRBV29-1 and TRBJ2-7, with TRBD2 as a possible D gene (5 bases). This CDR3 comprises 15 residues. V dropped 2 bases and J dropped 0 bases, with 14 bases sitting between them. Germline V gene lookup returns CDR1 SQVTM and CDR2 ANQGSEA. CDR3 sequence (DNA): TGCAGCGTTGAACGGTTGGGAGAGAGCTCCTACGAGCAGTACTTC. Protein product: CSVERLGESSYEQYF.

The chain uses TRBV7-9 and TRBJ2-1, with 8 bases fitting TRBD2. Germline V gives CDR1 SEHNR, CDR2 FQNEAQ (reference sequence). The V segment lost 3 bases and the J segment 6 bases; nucleotides outside the gene matches: 7. This CDR3 is 15 amino acids long. CDR3 residues: CASSLRSGGPNEQFF. As DNA, the CDR3 is TGTGCCAGCAGCTTGAGAAGCGGGGGCCCCAATGAGCAGTTCTTC.

J is TRBJ1-3 and V is TRBV6-5; no definite D call. This CDR3 is 16 amino acids long. CDR1 and CDR2 from the germline V gene are MNHEY and SVGAGI. V lost 0 bases, J lost 0 bases, and 9 bases lay in between. CDR3 coding DNA: TGTGCCAGCAGTTACTCGAAATTCAGCTCTGGAAACACCATATATTTT. Its translation: CASSYSKFSSGNTIYF.

The genes are TRBV5-1 and TRBJ2-2; D call uncertain. Germline V lookup: CDR1 SGHRS, CDR2 YFSETQ. Trimming removed 0 bases at V and 4 bases at J, with 13 bases between. This CDR3 has 16 amino acids. CDR3 coding DNA: TGCGCCAGCAGCTTGGCCGGAGTAGGGATCACCGGGGAGCTGTTTTTT. Amino acids: CASSLAGVGITGELFF.